The rows below give T cell receptor beta chains drawn from one sample of a study of CD8+CD57+ T cells in acquired aplastic anemia. One entry per CDR3 protein results from TCRdb running MiXCR on the reads. The sample has approximately 380,000 distinct CDR3 sequences; roughly 68% are singletons. Sequenced material: sorted CD4+, CD8+, or CD8+CD57+ T cells (not recorded which) from PBMCs. The receptors come from a human donor in good health, serving as a control. Both conserved end residues are part of each CDR3. The D gene is left open where the match is weak. Clone size, where shown, is once, few, many, or a class for clones that have expanded.

V gene,J gene,clone size,D gene,CDR3 DNA,CDR3 protein
TRBV20-1,TRBJ2-7,NA,TRBD1,TGCAGTGCCCCCCATTCAGGGACAGGTCCCTACGAGCAGTACTTC,CSAPHSGTGPYEQYF
TRBV6-5,TRBJ1-3,NA,NA,TGTGCCAGCAGTTACTCCGAACAGGTTTTTGGAAACACCATATATTTT,CASSYSEQVFGNTIYF
TRBV7-2,TRBJ1-6,NA,NA,TGTGCCAGCAGCCCGGGCCCTCCTTATAACACTAAAGCTTCACCCCTCCACTTT,CASSPGPPYNTKASPLHF
TRBV6-2/TRBV6-3,TRBJ2-5,NA,TRBD2,TGTGCCAGCGGTTCCCCTAGCGGGGGGGAAGAGACCCAGTACTTC,CASGSPSGGEETQYF
TRBV12-3/TRBV12-4,TRBJ1-5,many,TRBD1,TGTGCCAGCAGTACAGACAGGGGAAGGAATCAGCCCCAGCATTTT,CASSTDRGRNQPQHF
TRBV29-1,TRBJ2-7,NA,TRBD1,TGCAGCGTTGTGGGACAGGGCCTGCGCTACGAGCAGTACTTC,CSVVGQGLRYEQYF
TRBV7-6,TRBJ1-3,NA,TRBD1,TGTGCCAGCAGTTGCACAGGGGGTGGAAACACCATATATTTT,CASSCTGGGNTIYF
TRBV29-1,TRBJ1-2,many,NA,TGCAGCGTTGCTCAGGGTAGCGGCTACACCTTC,CSVAQGSGYTF
TRBV6-6,TRBJ1-5,many,TRBD1,TGTGCCAGCAGTGCGACAGGGGGCAATCAGCCCCAGCATTTT,CASSATGGNQPQHF
TRBV11-1,TRBJ2-7,NA,TRBD2,TGTGCCAGCAGCTTAGCTGGGGGCGGGGGGGCTCACAATGAGCAGTACTTC,CASSLAGGGGAHNEQYF
TRBV11-2,TRBJ2-2,NA,TRBD2,TGTGCCAGCAGCTCCGGGACTAGCGGGGGGGAGCTGTTTTTT,CASSSGTSGGELFF
TRBV10-2,TRBJ1-1,NA,NA,TGCGCCAGCGGGGGGGGTGAAGCTTTCTTT,CASGGGEAFF
TRBV2,TRBJ1-6,NA,NA,TGTGCCAGCAGCTTAGACCGGGACGGGTCACCCCTCCACTTT,CASSLDRDGSPLHF
TRBV20-1,TRBJ1-5,NA,TRBD1,TGCAGTGCTAGGATTGAGGGACAGGCTCAGCATTTT,CSARIEGQAQHF
TRBV19,TRBJ2-7,few,NA,TGTGCCAGTACCTCCAGGAGCGGCCAGCGCAACGAGCAGTACTTC,CASTSRSGQRNEQYF
TRBV6-1,TRBJ2-3,few,TRBD2,TGTGCCAGCCTTACCTCACTAGCGGGGGGCGCAGATACGCAGTATTTT,CASLTSLAGGADTQYF
TRBV9,TRBJ2-7,NA,NA,TGTGCCAGCAGCTCCGGTCGGGGGTGGGCCCCAGACTTC,CASSSGRGWAPDF
TRBV9,TRBJ1-1,once,TRBD1,TGTGCCAGCAGCGTAGGGGACAGGTTCAATCAGCCCCAAGCTTTCTTT,CASSVGDRFNQPQAFF
TRBV7-9,TRBJ1-2,NA,NA,TGTGCCAGCAGCCTGGGTGACGGTTTGGGACGAGAAGGCTACACCTTC,CASSLGDGLGREGYTF
TRBV10-3,TRBJ2-7,few,TRBD1,TGTGCCATCAGCTTTAACAGGGGGCGCGACGAGCAGTACTTC,CAISFNRGRDEQYF
TRBV20-1,TRBJ2-5,NA,TRBD1,TGCAGTGTGACGACAGGGAACCTTATGGAGACCCAGTACTTC,CSVTTGNLMETQYF
TRBV10-3,TRBJ1-1,NA,TRBD1,TGTGCCATCAGTGGGACAGGGGTCCAGGTGACAGCTACGCCTTTCTTT,CAISGTGVQVTATPFF
TRBV6-6,TRBJ1-2,many,NA,TGTGCCACCGCCCTTGGACGGTCCGACTATGGCTACACCTTC,CATALGRSDYGYTF
TRBV30,TRBJ1-6,many,NA,TGTGCCTGGATGCCCCAGAGGGGTTCACCCCTCCACTTT,CAWMPQRGSPLHF
TRBV12-5,TRBJ1-3,many,NA,TGTGCTAGTGGTTTGGTACTCGACGCGGGGGGAAACACCATATATTTT,CASGLVLDAGGNTIYF
TRBV9,TRBJ1-2,NA,NA,TGTGCCAGCAGCGTAAGTCAGGACAGCTATGGCTACACCTTC,CASSVSQDSYGYTF
TRBV30,TRBJ1-2,many,NA,TGTGCCTGGAGTGTACGAGGACTCTATGGCTACACCTTC,CAWSVRGLYGYTF
TRBV7-6,TRBJ2-2,NA,NA,TGTGCCAGCAGAGGGGGGGGGGCCCAGAGACCGCTGTTTTTT,CASRGGGAQRPLFF
TRBV25-1,TRBJ2-7,many,NA,TGTGCCAGCAGTGACAGGAGTTCCTACGAGCAGTACTTC,CASSDRSSYEQYF
TRBV20-1,TRBJ2-3,NA,NA,TGCAGTGCTAGGAGGGGGGCCGACACAGATACGCAGTATTTT,CSARRGADTDTQYF
TRBV15,TRBJ2-7,NA,NA,TGTGCCACCAGCAGCTTGGTCGACTACGAGCAGTACTTC,CATSSLVDYEQYF
TRBV11-2,TRBJ1-2,NA,NA,TGTGCCAGCAGCTTGTCCAGGGGAGATGGCTACACCTTC,CASSLSRGDGYTF
TRBV11-2,TRBJ2-3,NA,NA,TGTGCCAGCAGCTTAAGGCTGGGCGGGACAGATACGCAGTATTTT,CASSLRLGGTDTQYF
TRBV4-3,TRBJ1-2,many,NA,TGCGCCAGCAGCCGAACGACAGGATCGGACTATGGCTACACCTTC,CASSRTTGSDYGYTF
TRBV30,TRBJ2-7,many,TRBD2,TGTGCCTGGACTCAGCGGGGCGGACACTACGAGCAGTACTTC,CAWTQRGGHYEQYF
TRBV7-2,TRBJ2-3,NA,TRBD2,TGTGCCAGCAGCCCCGTAGCGGGGGAACGGCATACGCAGTATTTT,CASSPVAGERHTQYF
TRBV11-3,TRBJ2-7,NA,NA,TGTGCCAGCAGCTTAGATTGGAATTCTCTCTACGAGCAGTACTTC,CASSLDWNSLYEQYF
TRBV7-2,TRBJ1-6,NA,NA,TGTGCCAGCAGCTTCCCGACAGGCGGCACCTCCAGCTACCCCCTCCACTTT,CASSFPTGGTSSYPLHF
TRBV30,TRBJ1-5,many,NA,TGTGCCTGGAGTGTCAGGGGAGCTCAGCCCCAGCATTTT,CAWSVRGAQPQHF
TRBV3-1,TRBJ1-4,few,NA,TGTGCCAGCGGCTTTAATGAAAAACTGTTTTTT,CASGFNEKLFF
TRBV7-2,TRBJ1-5,NA,NA,TGTGCCAGCAGCCAAACTGCGGGGGAGGCATGGGCTTTT,CASSQTAGEAWAF
TRBV20-1,TRBJ1-4,NA,NA,TGCAGTGCTAGAGGGCTCAGGGAAAGTTTTTTT,CSARGLRESFF
TRBV9,TRBJ2-3,NA,NA,TGTGCCAGCGGTCTAGGGGGGACCACAGATACGCAGTATTTT,CASGLGGTTDTQYF
TRBV2,TRBJ1-2,NA,NA,TGTGCCAGCAGTCATTCACGAGAGGGATGTGGCTACACCTTC,CASSHSREGCGYTF
TRBV29-1,TRBJ2-1,NA,NA,TGCAGCGTTGGCAGTGAGCAGTTCTTC,CSVGSEQFF
TRBV10-2,TRBJ2-3,many,NA,TGCGCCAGCAGTGGACAGGCGACAGATACGCAGTATTTT,CASSGQATDTQYF
TRBV2,TRBJ1-2,NA,TRBD1,TGTGCCAGCAGGGCCGGGACAGATAACTATGGCTACACCTTC,CASRAGTDNYGYTF
TRBV10-3,TRBJ1-5,NA,NA,TGTGCCATCAGTGACTCCAGGGGCAATCAGCCCCAGCATTTT,CAISDSRGNQPQHF
TRBV7-9,TRBJ1-1,NA,NA,TGTGCCAGCAGCTTTGGGGGGTCTGAAGCTTTCTTT,CASSFGGSEAFF
TRBV29-1,TRBJ2-2,NA,TRBD2,TGCAGCGTCGCCGGGACTAGCGGGACTTTCGGGGAGCTGTTTTTT,CSVAGTSGTFGELFF
TRBV2,TRBJ1-1,NA,TRBD1,TGTGCCAGCAGTGTCAGGGGGGGCACTGGAGCTTTCTTT,CASSVRGGTGAFF
TRBV7-2,TRBJ1-4,many,NA,TGTGCCAGCAGCTTAGATTGGGGGCAGGCTAATGAAAAACTGTTTTTT,CASSLDWGQANEKLFF
TRBV7-3,TRBJ2-3,NA,TRBD1,TGTGCCAGTATGGGGACAGGTGCCTCCTATGATTCACCCTATTTT,CASMGTGASYDSPYF
TRBV9,TRBJ2-1,NA,TRBD1,TGCGCCAGCAGCTTGGAACAGACAGGGAATGAGCAGTTCTTC,CASSLEQTGNEQFF
TRBV13,TRBJ2-3,NA,NA,TGTGCCAGCACCTACACAGGGAGGACAGATACGCAGTATTTT,CASTYTGRTDTQYF
TRBV9,TRBJ2-5,NA,TRBD2,TGTGCCAGCAGCGTTTGGATAGCGCGGGAGCACTACTACTTC,CASSVWIAREHYYF
TRBV7-2,TRBJ2-3,many,NA,TGTGCCAGCAGCTTATCTTTGGGGGGTCCTAGCACAGATACGCAGTATTTT,CASSLSLGGPSTDTQYF
TRBV12-3/TRBV12-4,TRBJ1-6,many,TRBD1,TGTGCCAGCAGTTTAAGACAGGGCATACCACCCCTCCACTTT,CASSLRQGIPPLHF
TRBV10-2,TRBJ2-1,NA,NA,TGCGCCAGCAGTGAGCCGAGGGGTGAGAGGTTCTTC,CASSEPRGERFF